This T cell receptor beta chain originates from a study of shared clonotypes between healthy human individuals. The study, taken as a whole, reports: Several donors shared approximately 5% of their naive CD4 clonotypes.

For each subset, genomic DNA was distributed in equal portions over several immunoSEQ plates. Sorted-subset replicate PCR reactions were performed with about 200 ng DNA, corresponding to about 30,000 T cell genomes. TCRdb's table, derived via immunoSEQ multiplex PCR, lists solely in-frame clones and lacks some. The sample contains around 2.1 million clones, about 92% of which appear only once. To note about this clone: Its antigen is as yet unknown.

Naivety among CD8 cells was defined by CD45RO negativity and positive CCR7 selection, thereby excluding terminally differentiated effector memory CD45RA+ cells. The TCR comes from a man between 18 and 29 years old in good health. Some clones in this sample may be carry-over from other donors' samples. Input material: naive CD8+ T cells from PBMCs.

The CDR3 coding sequence is TGTGCCAGCAGTTACTACTCTAGCGGGAGCTACGAGCAGTACTTC. It encodes CASSYYSSGSYEQYF. V gene TRBV6-5 combines with J gene TRBJ2-7, with 10 bases lining up with TRBD2. The J segment lost 3 bases and the V segment lost 1 base, leaving 3 bases of the junction unmatched. Germline CDR1 MNHEY, CDR2 SVGAGI. The CDR3 consists of 15 residues.